The 23 T cell receptor beta chains reported below all come from one sample, sequenced in a study of T cells after yellow fever vaccination. TCRdb processed the 5' RACE reads anew with MiXCR; each CDR3 protein has one entry. Of 250,000 to 300,000 distinct CDR3 sequences detected, about 5.2% appear once; the ten largest clones hold 2.5% to 4%. The sequencing here drew on CD4+ T cells sorted from PBMCs, taken on the day of the yellow fever booster vaccination. These receptors were obtained from a man younger than 35 who received the YFV17D yellow fever vaccine.

The CDR3 here is CASSPQRGTTGELFF. The CDR3 nucleotides are TGTGCCAGCAGCCCTCAGCGGGGCACCACCGGGGAGCTGTTTTTT. The V gene is TRBV5-4, the J gene TRBJ2-2, with 7 nucleotides matching TRBD2. J lost 4 bases, V lost 4 bases, and 7 bases had no gene match. Germline CDR1 reads SGHNT; CDR2 reads YYREEE (reference sequence). The CDR3 loop spans 15 amino acids.

This clonotype was observed a handful of times. The chain links TRBV7-6 to TRBJ1-6; 7 nucleotides align to TRBD1. Per germline, CDR1 SGHVS and CDR2 FNYEAQ. V shed 4 bases and J 6 bases; nucleotides not matched to a gene: 6. The CDR3 is made up of 15 amino acids. The CDR3 nucleotides read TGTGCCAGCAGCTCGATGACAGGGATTAATTCACCCCTCCACTTT. Residues: CASSSMTGINSPLHF.

This clonotype was counted at least ten times. CDR3 in DNA: TGTGCCAGCAGATCCGGACAGACTGAAGCTTTCTTT. This gives the protein CASRSGQTEAFF. The J gene is TRBJ1-1, the V gene TRBV5-4; perhaps TRBD1 as D (6 bases). The CDR3 is 12 amino acids. The germline gives CDR1 SGHNT, CDR2 YYREEE (reference sequence). V was cut by 5 bases and J by 5 bases, with 10 bases left in between.

This chain joins TRBV13 and TRBJ1-5, with D unresolved. The germline CDR1 and CDR2 sequences are PRHDT and FYEKMQ (reference sequence). The V end lost 3 bases, the J end lost 0 bases, and 12 bases lay between the germline ends. The CDR3 length is 16 residues. The CDR3 loop is CASSLGGRDSNQPQHF. The CDR3 nucleotides are TGTGCCAGCAGCTTGGGAGGAAGGGATAGCAATCAGCCCCAGCATTTT.

Ten or more counts support this clonotype. The chain recombines TRBV5-1 with TRBJ2-2; 9 positions match TRBD2. V trimming: 4 bases; J trimming: 5 bases; junction bases outside the gene matches: 9. CDR1 is SGHRS and CDR2 is YFSETQ in the germline V gene. The CDR3 covers 16 residues. The CDR3 loop reads CASSTISGGPTGELFF. In DNA form, the CDR3 reads TGCGCCAGCAGCACCATTAGCGGGGGCCCGACCGGGGAGCTGTTTTTT.

This clonotype has at least ten counts. The V gene is TRBV7-3, the J gene TRBJ2-1; TRBD1 matches 12 bases. From germline, CDR1 is SGHTA and CDR2 FQGTGA. The CDR3 covers 15 residues. V was pared by 4 bases and J by 8 bases, with 6 bases of the junction left unmatched. The CDR3 loop reads CASSSPGTGGDEQFF. The CDR3 nucleotides read TGTGCCAGCAGCTCTCCTGGGACAGGGGGCGATGAGCAGTTCTTC.

This clonotype was counted at least ten times. The CDR3 sequence: CASSQSTGDLDTQYF. In DNA form, the CDR3 reads TGTGCCAGCTCACAATCGACAGGGGATCTAGATACGCAGTATTTT. The V gene is TRBV18, the J gene TRBJ2-3; 8 bases line up with TRBD1. The germline gives CDR1 KGHSH, CDR2 LQKENI. V dropped 4 bases and J dropped 5; count of bases not matched to a gene: 8. The CDR3 loop spans 15 amino acids. Full variable domain (missing parts from reference TRBV18 and TRBJ2-3): NAGVMQNPRHLVRRRGQEARLRCSPMKGHSHVYWYRQLPEEGLKFMVYLQKENIIDESGMPKERFSAEFPKEGPSILRIQQVVRGDSAAYFCASSQSTGDLDTQYFGPGTRLTVL.

This clonotype was seen a few times. The V call is TRBV20-1, the J call TRBJ1-5; the D gene is possibly TRBD1 (5 bases). Deletions cut 0 bases from V and 1 base from J, with 13 bases between. The V gene's germline CDR1 is DFQATT and CDR2 SNEGSKA (reference sequence). This CDR3 contains 16 residues. CDR3 in amino acids: CSARDPRGFSNQPQHF. The CDR3 nucleotides read TGCAGTGCTAGAGATCCTAGGGGATTCAGCAATCAGCCCCAGCATTTT.

This clonotype was counted many times. CDR3 DNA: TGCAGTGCTGTGGACTACCTCTTACACAATGAGCAGTTCTTC. It codes for CSAVDYLLHNEQFF. The chain joins TRBV20-1 to TRBJ2-1; the D gene is possibly TRBD2 (6 bases). The V end lost 5 bases, the J end lost 5 bases, and 16 bases lay between the germline ends. This CDR3 has 14 residues. The V gene's germline CDR1 is DFQATT and CDR2 SNEGSKA (reference sequence).

V usage is TRBV2 and J usage is TRBJ1-1; no clear D. V lost 7 bases and J lost 8, with 11 bases in between. CDR1 and CDR2 (germline): SNHLY, FYNNEI. This CDR3 region has 11 residues. In DNA, the CDR3 is TGTGCCAGCAAGGTGGGCAGAGAAGCTTTCTTT. It is translated as CASKVGREAFF. Supplemented by reference TRBV2 and TRBJ1-1, the full variable domain reads EPEVTQTPSHQVTQMGQEVILRCVPISNHLYFYWYRQILGQKVEFLVSFYNNEISEKSEIFDDQFSVERPDGSNFTLKIRSTKLEDSAMYFCASKVGREAFFGQGTRLTVV.

Ten or more counts support this clonotype. The genes are TRBV6-5 and TRBJ1-4; no clear D gene. The germline CDR1 and CDR2 sequences are MNHEY and SVGAGI. CDR3 length: 14 amino acids. The V gene lost 2 bases and the J gene lost 0 bases, with 4 bases spanning the gap. This chain's CDR3 is CASSYSATNEKLFF. DNA for the CDR3: TGTGCCAGCAGTTACAGTGCAACTAATGAAAAACTGTTTTTT.

This clonotype showed up many times. The chain employs TRBV29-1 and TRBJ1-1; D unclear. The V end was cut by 7 bases, the J end by 1 base, with 10 bases between. The CDR3 spans 12 residues. Per the germline V gene, CDR1 is SQVTM and CDR2 is ANQGSEA. CDR3 in DNA: TGCAGCGCTTCCCTTTGGAACACTGAAGCTTTCTTT. Its protein is CSASLWNTEAFF.

A few counts support this clonotype. The CDR3 is CASLRDGKYQPQHF. In nucleotides, the CDR3 is TGTGCCAGCCTTAGGGACGGAAAGTATCAGCCCCAGCATTTT. This chain joins TRBV2 and TRBJ1-5; D may be TRBD1 (5 bases). Germline CDR1 SNHLY, CDR2 FYNNEI. V lost 8 bases and J 5 bases, leaving 16 bases between the germline ends. The length of the CDR3 is 14 residues. The whole variable domain, remainder taken from reference TRBV2 and TRBJ1-5, is EPEVTQTPSHQVTQMGQEVILRCVPISNHLYFYWYRQILGQKVEFLVSFYNNEISEKSEIFDDQFSVERPDGSNFTLKIRSTKLEDSAMYFCASLRDGKYQPQHFGDGTRLSIL.

This clonotype was observed at least ten times. The chain couples TRBV30 to TRBJ2-2; D remains unclear. Germline V gives CDR1 GTSNPN, CDR2 SVGIG (reference sequence). CDR3 size: 14 residues. V shed 3 bases and J shed 5 bases, with 13 bases lying between them. The CDR3, as DNA: TGTGCCTGGAGATCGGACCTAAGGACCGGGGAGCTGTTTTTT. This encodes CAWRSDLRTGELFF.

A few counts support this clonotype. This chain links TRBV4-3 with TRBJ2-1, with D perhaps matching TRBD2 (5 bases). Trimming pared 4 bases from V and 0 bases from J, leaving 16 bases between. The CDR3 contains 17 residues. The germline CDR1 and CDR2 sequences are LGHNA and YSLEER. This chain's CDR3 is CASSPPGEGSSYNEQFF. The CDR3 bases are TGCGCCAGCAGCCCCCCCGGGGAAGGCAGCTCCTACAATGAGCAGTTCTTC.

V and J are TRBV2 and TRBJ2-7, with D perhaps TRBD1 (5 bases). The CDR3 is made up of 11 amino acids. With 6 bases removed from V and 7 bases from J, the gap between germline ends came to 10 bases. Germline lookup yields CDR1 SNHLY and CDR2 FYNNEI. The CDR3 loop is CASRENREQYV. Written as DNA, the CDR3 is TGTGCCAGCAGGGAAAACAGGGAGCAGTACGTC.

In this sample, this clonotype turned up many times. J is TRBJ1-5 and V is TRBV7-2; D unclear. This CDR3 is built from 15 residues. V was cut by 5 bases and J by 0 bases, with 11 bases left in between. Germline CDR1 SGHTA, CDR2 FQGNSA. The CDR3 region is CASSPSWGSNQPQHF. The CDR3 DNA is TGTGCCAGCAGCCCTAGTTGGGGTAGCAATCAGCCCCAGCATTTT.

This clonotype was detected ten times or more. The rearrangement links TRBV4-1 to TRBJ2-2; 9 bases match TRBD1. The CDR3 has 15 residues. Germline V gene sequence: CDR1 MGHRA, CDR2 YSYEKL. With V trimmed by 1 base and J by 5 bases, 2 bases remained unmatched. In DNA form, the CDR3 reads TGCGCCAGCAGCCAAGGGGACAGGGTGACCGGGGAGCTGTTTTTT. Translating gives CASSQGDRVTGELFF.

The genes are TRBV7-2 and TRBJ1-6; TRBD1 is a possible D gene (5 bases). Looked up from germline, CDR1 is SGHTA and CDR2 is FQGNSA. This CDR3 comprises 17 residues. Trimming took 3 bases from V and 0 from J, leaving 12 bases between them. The CDR3 DNA reads as TGTGCCAGCAGCTTTAGACAGTTAAGCTCCTATAATTCACCCCTCCACTTT. Protein sequence: CASSFRQLSSYNSPLHF.

This clonotype was observed many times. For the CDR3, the DNA is TGCAGTGGAAGGAAGGCCGGGACTGAAGCTTTCTTT. It yields the protein CSGRKAGTEAFF. The chain has TRBV20-1 and TRBJ1-1; no clear D gene. CDR3 size: 12 residues. Germline V lookup: CDR1 DFQATT, CDR2 SNEGSKA (reference sequence). Between the trimmed V and J ends, which lost 7 bases and 5 bases, there was a span of 14 bases.

In its sample, this clonotype was seen a few times. V gene TRBV19 combines with J gene TRBJ1-1; D is undetermined. V dropped 10 bases and J dropped 5 bases, with 14 bases sitting between them. The CDR3 spans 12 residues. Germline CDR1 LNHDA, CDR2 SQIVND (reference sequence). The CDR3 sequence is CATSRAGTEAFF. The CDR3 DNA sequence: TGTGCCACCTCCCGGGCGGGAACTGAAGCTTTCTTT.

This clonotype was picked up a small number of times. The rearrangement joins TRBV5-4 to TRBJ2-3, with 9 bases fitting TRBD1. J gave up 6 bases and V 5 bases, and 13 bases lay outside the gene matches. Germline CDR1 is SGHNT and CDR2 is YYREEE (reference sequence). The CDR3 is made up of 16 amino acids. The CDR3 region is CASRLSLDRGADTQYF. DNA for the CDR3: TGTGCCAGCAGACTGTCGTTGGACAGGGGTGCGGATACGCAGTATTTT.

This clonotype was seen at least ten times. The chain employs TRBV20-1 and TRBJ2-7, with D tentatively TRBD2 (6 bases). The CDR3 contains 13 residues. Per the germline V gene, CDR1 is DFQATT and CDR2 is SNEGSKA (reference sequence). Trimming stripped 3 bases from V and 2 bases from J, with 11 bases between. CDR3 nucleotides: TGCAGTGCTAGCAGGGACTCTACCTACGAGCAGTACTTC. Encoded protein: CSASRDSTYEQYF.